Below, 20 T cell receptor beta chains from the same sample are listed, as sequenced in a study of OX40 agonist ivuxolimab in advanced cancers. Repertoires were generated with immunoSEQ multiplex PCR, while TCRdb's copy carries only in-frame clones and drops some. The table has more than 85,000 clones, about 90% seen once. Specimen: CD4+ or CD8+ T cells sorted from blood, collected in a trial of the OX40 agonist ivuxolimab. These receptor sequences come from an adult with an advanced solid tumor such as melanoma, head and neck, liver or kidney cancer.

The chain carries TRBV28 and TRBJ2-5; 7 nucleotides agree with TRBD2. Germline V gene data show CDR1 as MDHEN and CDR2 as SYDVKM. The CDR3 extends over 14 amino acids. The ends lost 2 bases at V and 7 bases at J; junction bases unmatched: 7. CDR3 sequence: CASSLTRWGGTQYF. CDR3 nucleotide sequence: TGTGCCAGCAGTTTAACCCGTTGGGGGGGGACCCAGTACTTC. The full variable domain, in which reference TRBV28 and TRBJ2-5 provide the parts outside the CDR3, is DVKVTQSSRYLVKRTGEKVFLECVQDMDHENMFWYRQDPGLGLRLIYFSYDVKMKEKGDIPEGYSVSREKKERFSLILESASTNQTSMYLCASSLTRWGGTQYFGPGTRLLVL.

The gene calls are TRBV4-2 and TRBJ2-1; TRBD2 matches at 13 bases. CDR3 length: 16 residues. J lost 5 bases, V lost 0 bases, and 1 base had no gene match. CDR1 and CDR2 (germline): LGHNA, YNFKEQ. The CDR3 reads CASSQEGTSGNNEQFF. The CDR3 nucleotides are TGTGCCAGCAGCCAAGAAGGGACTAGCGGGAACAATGAGCAGTTCTTC.

This clone came up once. The chain joins TRBV19 to TRBJ2-4; D might be TRBD2 (7 bases). From germline, CDR1 is LNHDA and CDR2 SQIVND (reference sequence). There are 15 residues in the CDR3. V lost 1 base to trimming and J lost 6 bases, with 13 bases between them. CDR3 loop: CASSIGGGLGNIQYF. The CDR3 DNA reads TGTGCCAGTAGTATAGGGGGGGGCCTCGGAAACATTCAGTACTTC. Drawing the rest from reference TRBV19 and TRBJ2-4, the complete variable domain is DGGITQSPKYLFRKEGQNVTLSCEQNLNHDAMYWYRQDPGQGLRLIYYSQIVNDFQKGDIAEGYSVSREKKESFPLTVTSAQKNPTAFYLCASSIGGGLGNIQYFGAGTRLSVL.

The chain is built from TRBV5-1 and TRBJ2-7; D might be TRBD1 (6 bases). V lost 3 bases, J lost 7 bases, and 23 bases lay in between. CDR1 and CDR2 from the germline V gene are SGHRS and YFSETQ. The CDR3 is made up of 16 amino acids. CDR3 bases: TGCGCCAGCAGCTATCAGACGGGGACACCGCCCTTGGAGCAGTACTTC. Its translation is CASSYQTGTPPLEQYF.

V gene TRBV7-9 combines with J gene TRBJ2-7; no clear D. V was shortened by 2 bases and J by 6 bases, with 5 bases between the two germline ends. The CDR3 extends over 11 amino acids. CDR1 SEHNR and CDR2 FQNEAQ come from the germline V gene (reference sequence). CDR3: CASSLLSEQYF. The CDR3 region has the DNA TGTGCCAGCAGCTTACTAAGCGAGCAGTACTTC.

V and J are TRBV30 and TRBJ1-5; the D gene is possibly TRBD1 (5 bases). Trimming left V 2 bases short and J 2 bases short, with 10 bases between. This CDR3 contains 14 residues. CDR1 and CDR2 from the germline V gene are GTSNPN and SVGIG (reference sequence). CDR3 bases: TGTGCCTGGAGTCCGGGGCTTGGCAATCAGCCCCAGCATTTT. Translation gives CAWSPGLGNQPQHF. The whole variable domain, remainder taken from reference TRBV30 and TRBJ1-5, is SQTIHQWPATLVQPVGSPLSLECTVEGTSNPNLYWYRQAAGRGLQLLFYSVGIGQISSEVPQNLSASRPQDRQFILSSKKLLLSDSGFYLCAWSPGLGNQPQHFGDGTRLSIL.

The chain carries TRBV7-9 and TRBJ2-3; a weak D match, TRBD2 (5 bases). Germline assignment: CDR1 SEHNR and CDR2 FQNEAQ (reference sequence). V was trimmed by 5 bases and J by 0 bases, leaving 9 bases between them. The CDR3 totals 14 residues. The CDR3 nucleotides read TGTGCCAGCAGCCGGGGATCAAGCACAGATACGCAGTATTTT. Translated: CASSRGSSTDTQYF.

The chain recombines TRBV30 with TRBJ1-5; D call uncertain. The CDR3 contains 13 residues. V lost 0 bases to trimming and J lost 4 bases, with 7 bases between them. Looked up from germline, CDR1 is GTSNPN and CDR2 is SVGIG (reference sequence). CDR3 amino acids: CAWSVGGNQPQHF. The CDR3 region has the DNA TGTGCCTGGAGTGTAGGTGGGAATCAGCCCCAGCATTTT.

The chain employs TRBV19 and TRBJ1-5, with a weak D call TRBD1 (6 bases). The CDR3 has 16 residues. Germline CDR1 reads LNHDA; CDR2 reads SQIVND (reference sequence). V was pared by 5 bases and J by 0 bases, with 14 bases between. The CDR3 loop reads CASSPGQTYSNQPQHF. CDR3 DNA sequence: TGTGCCAGTAGTCCAGGACAGACCTATAGCAATCAGCCCCAGCATTTT.

This sequence joins TRBV7-2 and TRBJ2-2; unclear D gene. CDR3 length: 13 amino acids. Germline CDR1 reads SGHTA; CDR2 reads FQGNSA. Trimming shortened V by 5 bases and J by 2 bases, and 6 bases separated the two germline ends. CDR3 bases: TGTGCCAGCAGCCCTCAAAACACCGGGGAGCTGTTTTTT. This codes for CASSPQNTGELFF.

The chain links TRBV5-4 to TRBJ2-5; a possible D gene is TRBD1 (6 bases). The tail of the sequence fits TRBJ2-7 better, so the J call may be wrong. Germline assignment: CDR1 SGHNT and CDR2 YYREEE (reference sequence). The CDR3 is made up of 14 amino acids. The CDR3 nucleotides are TGTGCCAGCAGCTTGCAGGGGCAGCCCTACGAGCAGTACTTC. This translates into CASSLQGQPYEQYF.

The V and J genes are TRBV28 and TRBJ1-2, with a tentative D call TRBD1 (6 bases). V was pared by 6 bases and J by 4 bases, with 15 bases between. CDR3 length: 14 amino acids. Germline V gives CDR1 MDHEN, CDR2 SYDVKM. The CDR3 coding sequence is TGTGCCAGCAGGGGGACACCTGGGGGCTATGGCTACACCTTC. This gives the protein CASRGTPGGYGYTF.

V and J are TRBV30 and TRBJ2-2; 9 bases map to TRBD1. The V gene end was trimmed by 2 bases and the J gene end by 1 base; junction bases not matched to a gene: 8. The germline gives CDR1 GTSNPN, CDR2 SVGIG (reference sequence). The CDR3 is made up of 17 amino acids. CDR3 loop: CAWSYKPGQGNTGELFF. The CDR3 coding sequence is TGTGCCTGGAGTTATAAACCGGGACAGGGGAACACCGGGGAGCTGTTTTTT. Supplemented by reference TRBV30 and TRBJ2-2, the full variable domain reads SQTIHQWPATLVQPVGSPLSLECTVEGTSNPNLYWYRQAAGRGLQLLFYSVGIGQISSEVPQNLSASRPQDRQFILSSKKLLLSDSGFYLCAWSYKPGQGNTGELFFGEGSRLTVL.

The V and J genes are TRBV4-3 and TRBJ2-2; perhaps TRBD2 as D (6 bases). CDR1 and CDR2 (germline): LGHNA, YSLEER. V shed 4 bases and J shed 6 bases, with 18 bases lying between them. This CDR3 contains 16 residues. In DNA form, the CDR3 reads TGCGCCAGCAGCCGGGGGGACGCGGTGGGGGCCGGGGAGCTGTTTTTT. It codes for CASSRGDAVGAGELFF.

The chain links TRBV2 to TRBJ2-7; no reliable D call. Germline V CDR1 and CDR2: SNHLY, FYNNEI. Trimming cost V 6 bases and J 3 bases, with 12 bases left between them. This CDR3 comprises 13 residues. CDR3 nucleotides: TGTGCCAGCAGGCCGGGTTATAACTACGAGCAGTACTTC. Translating gives CASRPGYNYEQYF.

The table lists this clone with a count of one. This chain joins TRBV19 and TRBJ1-2; the match to TRBD1 covers 8 bases. The length of the CDR3 is 14 residues. Per germline, CDR1 LNHDA and CDR2 SQIVND (reference sequence). The junction had 7 bases not matched to a gene; V was cut back by 6 bases and J by 4 bases. The CDR3: CASSDRGRIYGYTF. CDR3 nucleotide sequence: TGTGCCAGTAGCGACAGGGGCCGCATCTATGGCTACACCTTC.

The CDR3 DNA follows: TGCGCCAGCAGCTTGGGACAGGGGGTCGGTCAGCCCCAGCATTTT. This translates into CASSLGQGVGQPQHF. J is TRBJ1-5 and V is TRBV5-1; 9 bases fit TRBD1. The V and J ends lost 0 bases and 6 bases, in that order; junction bases with no gene match: 4. The CDR3 runs 15 residues. Germline lookup yields CDR1 SGHRS and CDR2 YFSETQ. Supplemented by reference TRBV5-1 and TRBJ1-5, the full variable domain reads KAGVTQTPRYLIKTRGQQVTLSCSPISGHRSVSWYQQTPGQGLQFLFEYFSETQRNKGNFPGRFSGRQFSNSRSEMNVSTLELGDSALYLCASSLGQGVGQPQHFGDGTRLSIL.

The chain combines TRBV5-4 with TRBJ2-6; 8 bases are shared with TRBD1. With V trimmed by 0 bases and J by 4 bases, 9 bases remained unmatched. This CDR3 is 18 amino acids long. Germline values: CDR1 SGHNT, CDR2 YYREEE (reference sequence). As DNA, the CDR3 is TGTGCCAGCAGCTTGGTATTGGACAGGGCTTCCGGGGCCAACGTCCTGACTTTC. Its translation: CASSLVLDRASGANVLTF.

V is TRBV7-9 and J is TRBJ2-5; 7 bases match TRBD1. This CDR3 has 15 residues. V trimming: 4 bases; J trimming: 5 bases; junction bases outside the gene matches: 10. Germline assignment: CDR1 SEHNR and CDR2 FQNEAQ (reference sequence). In DNA, the CDR3 is TGTGCCAGCAGCTCCGCAGGGGGTTGGGTGGAGACCCAGTACTTC. It yields the protein CASSSAGGWVETQYF.

The chain joins TRBV6-5 to TRBJ1-2, with a possible D match to TRBD1 (6 bases). The CDR3 has 16 residues. Trimming pared 1 base from V and 7 bases from J, leaving 19 bases between. Germline V lookup: CDR1 MNHEY, CDR2 SVGAGI. The CDR3 DNA is TGTGCCAGCAGTTACTTTTCAAGGTCAGGGGTCTCTGGCTACACCTTC. It yields the protein CASSYFSRSGVSGYTF.